Sequencing of this T cell receptor beta chain was carried out in a study of cytomegalovirus exposure and HLA in healthy donors. Concerning this clone itself: The antigen remains unidentified.

Study outcomes and limitations: V- and J-gene trimming of TCR beta was linked (in a later analysis) to a missense DCLRE1C variant. Most CMV-associated TCR beta chains appeared HLA-restricted in a later analysis.

J lost 1 base, V lost 3 bases, and 5 bases had no gene match. The length of the CDR3 is 15 residues. Germline lookup yields CDR1 SGHVS and CDR2 FQNEAQ. The PCR ran on 60 Vbeta and 13 Jbeta primers. In the authors' workflow: In a later analysis, some 11 million of tens of millions of unique beta chains occurred in at least two donors. Data came from immunoSEQ multiplex PCR; TCRdb stores just in-frame clones and leaves some out. The V and J calls and clone size were taken over from that table, and D and trimming were inferred from the DNA. The sample table includes 90,000 to 130,000 clones. V and J are TRBV7-8 and TRBJ1-1; 7 bases fit TRBD1. Material: PBMCs. The sequence was collected from a man younger than 45 in good health and CMV-seronegative. The CDR3 sequence: CASSFHRDRNTEAFF. The CDR3 DNA follows: TGTGCCAGCAGCTTCCACCGGGACAGGAACACTGAAGCTTTCTTT.